The rows below give T cell receptor beta chains drawn from one sample of a study of vaccination and CD4 T cells after COVID-19. What these receptors recognize is not known. TCRdb reprocessed the PCR reads with MiXCR, giving one entry per CDR3 protein. The sample has 2,000 to 2,500 distinct CDR3 sequences; roughly 22% are singletons. The source material was CD4+ T cells from blood, cultured in vitro. The receptors stem from a human donor in good health. Each CDR3 is given with its conserved first and last residue. D genes are given only for firm matches. The listing skips clone size in some rows; elsewhere it reads once, few, many or a size class.

size	V	D	J	DNA	CDR3
medium-sized	TRBV6-1	.	TRBJ1-1	TGTGCCAGCAGCCCCGACAGGATGAACACTGAAGCTTTCTTT	CASSPDRMNTEAFF
.	TRBV28	.	TRBJ1-3	TGTGCCAGCGGTCAGGGAAGGGACTCTGGAAACACCATATATTTT	CASGQGRDSGNTIYF
.	TRBV10-3	.	TRBJ2-2	TGTGCCATCAGCGAGATTACAGGGACACTGCCCGGGGAGCTGTTTTTT	CAISEITGTLPGELFF
.	TRBV14	TRBD2	TRBJ2-3	TGTGCCAGCAGCCTTCGACTAGCGATGAATACGCAGTATTTT	CASSLRLAMNTQYF
few	TRBV2	.	TRBJ1-2	TGTGCCAGCAACTCCGGGGGAGCCTATGGCTACACCTTC	CASNSGGAYGYTF
few	TRBV2	TRBD2	TRBJ2-1	TGTGCCAGCAGTAGCGGGATGGCCTACAATGAGCAGTTCTTC	CASSSGMAYNEQFF
.	TRBV10-3	TRBD1	TRBJ2-1	TGTGCCATCAGTGGACAGGGGGCTCAAGAGCAGTTCTTC	CAISGQGAQEQFF
.	TRBV9	.	TRBJ1-1	TGTGCCAGCAGCGTAGTGGGCAGATCCTCGAACACTGAAGCTTTCTTT	CASSVVGRSSNTEAFF
.	TRBV6-1	TRBD1	TRBJ2-2	TGTGCCAGCAGTAGACAGGGGCTGGACACCGGGGAGCTGTTTTTT	CASSRQGLDTGELFF
few	TRBV24-1	TRBD1	TRBJ2-1	TGTGCCACCAGTGATCTCGGGACAGGGGACAATGAGCAGTTCTTC	CATSDLGTGDNEQFF
.	TRBV18	.	TRBJ1-5	TGTGCCAGCTCACCAGAGGCGGGGATTGGTCAGCCCCAGCATTTT	CASSPEAGIGQPQHF
.	TRBV7-9	.	TRBJ2-1	TGCGCCAGCAGCTTGAATGCAAATGAGCAGTTCTTC	CASSLNANEQFF
.	TRBV14	.	TRBJ1-1	TGTGCCAGCAGCCAAGTGGGAGGCGAGGCTGAAGCTTTCTTT	CASSQVGGEAEAFF
.	TRBV10-3	.	TRBJ2-1	TGTGCCATCAGTGATAGCGCGAGCTCCTACAATGAGCAGTTCTTC	CAISDSASSYNEQFF
medium-sized	TRBV6-1	.	TRBJ1-6	TGTGCCAGCAGTGAAGCGAATAATTCACCCCTCCACTTT	CASSEANNSPLHF
few	TRBV18	TRBD2	TRBJ2-3	TGTGCCAGCTCGCAGAGACTAGCTGTCACAGATACGCAGTATTTT	CASSQRLAVTDTQYF
.	TRBV28	.	TRBJ1-3	TGTGCCAGCAGTTTATCGGCAGGGACTGGAAACACCATATATTTT	CASSLSAGTGNTIYF
.	TRBV11-2	.	TRBJ1-1	TGTGCCAGCAGCTTAGGGGAGCCTACTGAAGCTTTCTTT	CASSLGEPTEAFF
.	TRBV24-1	TRBD2	TRBJ2-7	TGTGCCACCAGTTCGGGGGGGGGCTCCTACGAGCAGTACTTC	CATSSGGGSYEQYF
few	TRBV7-9	.	TRBJ2-2	TGTGCCAGCAGCCCGTCCGCCGGGGAGCTGTTTTTT	CASSPSAGELFF
.	TRBV28	TRBD1	TRBJ1-2	TGTGCCAGCAGTTTAAAGGGGGCGAGTGGCTACACCTTC	CASSLKGASGYTF
few	TRBV5-1	TRBD2	TRBJ2-5	TGCGCCAGCAGCCCGGCGGGGGGATCTATGGAGACCCAGTACTTC	CASSPAGGSMETQYF
medium-sized	TRBV20-1	.	TRBJ2-3	TGCAGTGCTAGATCCCTGGGCAGCACAGATACGCAGTATTTT	CSARSLGSTDTQYF
.	TRBV2	.	TRBJ2-3	TGTGCCAGCAGCCGGGACATGAGCACAGATACGCAGTATTTT	CASSRDMSTDTQYF
.	TRBV5-1	.	TRBJ1-4	TGCGCCAGCAGCCTGGACACAGCAACTAATGAAAAAATGTTTTTT	CASSLDTATNEKMFF
.	TRBV27	.	TRBJ2-7	TGTGCCAGCAGTTTAAACAGGGGAGGAGGCGAGCAGTACTTC	CASSLNRGGGEQYF
.	TRBV6-2/TRBV6-3	TRBD1	TRBJ2-3	TGTGCCAGCAGTACATACAGGGGGCTAGGAGATACGCAGTATTTT	CASSTYRGLGDTQYF
few	TRBV6-2/TRBV6-3	.	TRBJ2-1	TGTGCCAGCAGTTTTTTGCAAAGGGAGCAGTTCTTC	CASSFLQREQFF
.	TRBV19	.	TRBJ2-3	TGTGCCAGTAGTAAGGGGTCCGCGGGTAGCACAGATACGCAGTATTTT	CASSKGSAGSTDTQYF
medium-sized	TRBV24-1	.	TRBJ1-5	TGTGCCACCAGTGACGGCAGCTATAGCAATCAGCCCCAGCATTTT	CATSDGSYSNQPQHF
.	TRBV6-1	.	TRBJ1-6	TGTGCCAGCAGGCTTAAAAGGGGGTCGGGTAATTCACCCCTCCACTTT	CASRLKRGSGNSPLHF
.	TRBV7-2	TRBD1	TRBJ1-6	TGTGCCAGCAGTACGACAGGGGTAGATTATTCACCCCTCCACTTT	CASSTTGVDYSPLHF
.	TRBV2	.	TRBJ2-2	TGTGCCAGCACCCCCTCCCGAAGCCCCGGGAAGCTGTTTTTT	CASTPSRSPGKLFF
.	TRBV7-8	.	TRBJ2-5	TGTGCCAGCAGTACAGGGGCCGGGGAAAGACTAGTCCAAGAGACCCAGTACTTC	CASSTGAGERLVQETQYF
medium-sized	TRBV20-1	.	TRBJ1-2	TGCAGTGCTAGACGGGACGGGCACCTGTTCTATGGCTACACCTTC	CSARRDGHLFYGYTF
medium-sized	TRBV6-1	.	TRBJ2-5	TGTGCCAGCAGGCCGAGGGGGAATGGCTACCAAGAGACCCAGTACTTC	CASRPRGNGYQETQYF
.	TRBV4-1	.	TRBJ1-5	TGCGCCAGCAGCCAAGAGGTCACGGGGGATCAGCCCCAGCATTTT	CASSQEVTGDQPQHF
medium-sized	TRBV20-1	TRBD1	TRBJ1-6	TGCAGTGCTGCGGGACAGGGAGATTCACCCCTCCACTTT	CSAAGQGDSPLHF
few	TRBV7-2	.	TRBJ1-1	TGTGCCAGCAGCTTAGGCCTGGGAGCTTCTGAAGCTTTCTTT	CASSLGLGASEAFF
few	TRBV4-1	.	TRBJ2-7	TGCGCCAGCAGCCAAGAACCCTCCCCCAAGCAGTACTTC	CASSQEPSPKQYF
.	TRBV9	.	TRBJ2-3	TGTGCCAGCAGCGTAGGTTACACAGATACGCAGTATTTT	CASSVGYTDTQYF
.	TRBV6-5	TRBD2	TRBJ2-1	TGTGCCAGCAGTTTTAGCGGGAAGGAGCAGTTCTTC	CASSFSGKEQFF
medium-sized	TRBV27	.	TRBJ2-5	TGTGCCAGCAGCCCGGGACACCTTGGGTTCACCCAGTACTTC	CASSPGHLGFTQYF
few	TRBV20-1	.	TRBJ2-2	TGCAGTGCTAGAGATCCTGTGACCGGGGAGCTGTTTTTT	CSARDPVTGELFF
medium-sized	TRBV20-1	TRBD1	TRBJ1-5	TGCAGTGCATCACAGGGGGGCAATCAGCCCCAGCATTTT	CSASQGGNQPQHF
.	TRBV16	.	TRBJ2-2	TGTGCCAGCAGCGCTCTTTCGGGAACCGATAAGCTGTTTTTT	CASSALSGTDKLFF
medium-sized	TRBV20-1	TRBD1	TRBJ1-5	TGCAGTGCTAGAGATCTGAGGGCAGGGGGCGTCCCAATTCAGCCCCAGCATTTT	CSARDLRAGGVPIQPQHF
few	TRBV28	.	TRBJ1-1	TGTGCCAGCAGTCAACACTTCACGAAGGGGGAAGCTTTCTTT	CASSQHFTKGEAFF
.	TRBV5-1	.	TRBJ2-7	TGCGCCAGCAGCTCGACAGGTGGACCCTACGAGCAGTACTTC	CASSSTGGPYEQYF
few	TRBV2	.	TRBJ1-1	TGTGCCAGCACCTCAATCCCAGGGTTGAACACTGAAGCTTTCTTT	CASTSIPGLNTEAFF
medium-sized	TRBV27	.	TRBJ1-1	TGTGCCAGCAGTCCCCGGGGGGGACGCACAATCGGGAACACTGAAGCTTTCTTT	CASSPRGGRTIGNTEAFF
.	TRBV7-9	.	TRBJ1-5	TGTGCCAGCAGCTTATATCAGGATCAGCCCCAGCATTTT	CASSLYQDQPQHF
medium-sized	TRBV7-2	.	TRBJ1-2	TGTGCCAGCAGCCCCGACATCTCCTATGGCTACACCTTC	CASSPDISYGYTF